Following are 30 T cell receptor beta chains from one sample sequenced in a study of beta chain features in type 1 diabetes. Reverse transcription of all isolated RNA meant that expressed TCRB transcripts were sequenced. Clones were read by immunoSEQ multiplex PCR, and TCRdb kept only the in-frame ones, dropping some. This table holds some 150,000 clones, 9% to 10% found once. Sequenced input: central memory CD4+ T cells from blood. Receptors were obtained from a woman between 35 and 50 years old in good health.

In DNA, the CDR3 is TGTGCCAGCAGCCAAAACCTAGCAAGGCGAGAGACCCAGTACTTC. Amino acid sequence: CASSQNLARRETQYF. The chain carries TRBV2 and TRBJ2-5, with D possibly matching TRBD2 (5 bases). Trimming cost V 6 bases and J 4 bases, with 18 bases left between them. This CDR3 region has 15 residues. Germline values: CDR1 SNHLY, CDR2 FYNNEI.

The chain has TRBV2 and TRBJ1-5; D might be TRBD1 (5 bases). Germline CDR1 and CDR2: SNHLY and FYNNEI. The CDR3 is 13 amino acids. With 8 bases removed from V and 4 bases from J, the gap between germline ends came to 12 bases. The CDR3 nucleotides are TGTGCCAGCGAGCGGGGGAGTAATCAGCCCCAGCATTTT. Translation gives CASERGSNQPQHF.

The table lists this clone with many counts. The chain links TRBV7-2 to TRBJ1-1, with 8 bases matching TRBD1. The CDR3 is made up of 16 amino acids. V shed 4 bases and J 1 base; nucleotides not matched to a gene: 8. The germline V gene has CDR1 SGHTA and CDR2 FQGNSA. CDR3 region: CASSSGQGLGNTEAFF. The CDR3 region has the DNA TGTGCCAGCAGCTCCGGACAGGGATTAGGGAACACTGAAGCTTTCTTT.

The V gene is TRBV7-2, the J gene TRBJ1-5; 7 bases fit TRBD1. The germline gives CDR1 SGHTA, CDR2 FQGNSA. This CDR3 contains 13 residues. The V gene end was trimmed by 3 bases and the J gene end by 7 bases; junction bases not matched to a gene: 3. CDR3 sequence (DNA): TGTGCCAGCAGCTTGACAGGGTTACAGCCCCAGCATTTT. Amino acid sequence: CASSLTGLQPQHF.

This clone came up a few times. The J gene is TRBJ1-1, the V gene TRBV7-9; unclear D gene. The CDR3 consists of 12 residues. V was clipped by 5 bases and J by 5 bases, with 9 bases between them. The V gene's germline CDR1 is SEHNR and CDR2 FQNEAQ (reference sequence). The CDR3 here is CASSPRGTEAFF. The CDR3 DNA reads as TGTGCCAGCAGCCCGAGAGGGACTGAAGCTTTCTTT.

The chain employs TRBV18 and TRBJ1-6; 7 bases agree with TRBD1. V was clipped by 2 bases and J by 10 bases; unmatched bases: 8. The CDR3 is made up of 15 amino acids. Germline-derived CDR1 and CDR2 are KGHSH and LQKENI. CDR3 coding DNA: TGTGCCAGCTCACCAGGCCAGGGGGTGGGATCACCCCTCCACTTT. Its protein is CASSPGQGVGSPLHF.

This clone has only a few counts. The chain recombines TRBV5-1 with TRBJ1-1, with D uncertain. This CDR3 region has 13 residues. V gave up 4 bases and J gave up 11 bases, with 18 bases separating them. The germline gives CDR1 SGHRS, CDR2 YFSETQ. The CDR3 nucleotides are TGCGCCAGCAGCCCCCCGGCCACGAGGGAGGCTTTCTTT. As protein: CASSPPATREAFF.

This clone has more than one count but fewer than ten. This rearrangement joins TRBV7-2 to TRBJ2-7, with TRBD2 matching over 12 bases. V gave up 4 bases and J gave up 12 bases; unmatched junction bases: 10. CDR3 size: 14 residues. Germline V gene lookup returns CDR1 SGHTA and CDR2 FQGNSA. Written as DNA, the CDR3 is TGTGCCAGCAGCTCCAGGTCTAGCGGGGGGGCCCCGTACTTC. It is translated as CASSSRSSGGAPYF.

This chain links TRBV6-5 with TRBJ1-4; 9 nucleotides align to TRBD1. Losses at the gene ends were 11 bases for V and 5 bases for J; bases not matched to a gene: 12. Germline V lookup: CDR1 MNHEY, CDR2 SVGAGI. There are 15 residues in the CDR3. The CDR3 DNA sequence: TGTGCCTCCCAACCCCACGGGACAGGGAATGAAAAACTGTTTTTT. Translation: CASQPHGTGNEKLFF.

The chain recombines TRBV2 with TRBJ1-6, with 9 positions matching TRBD1. Germline V gives CDR1 SNHLY, CDR2 FYNNEI. V lost 5 bases to trimming and J lost 5 bases; unmatched junction nucleotides: 4. This CDR3 is built from 15 residues. CDR3 sequence reads: CASSWDRVDNSPLHF. CDR3 in DNA: TGTGCCAGCAGTTGGGACAGGGTCGATAATTCACCCCTCCACTTT.

This clone was counted between two and nine times. The rearrangement joins TRBV12-2 to TRBJ1-1; the DNA was not used to check the table's D call, TRBD1. TRBV12-2 is annotated as a pseudogene. The CDR3 has 19 amino acids. CDR3 amino acids: CASRLAGTGEGCELAEAFF. The CDR3 region has the DNA TGTGCAAGTCGCTTAGCCGGGACAGGGGAGGGATGTGAGCTGGCTGAAGCTTTCTTT.

The chain uses TRBV5-1 and TRBJ2-5, with D possibly TRBD1 on 7 matching bases. Germline CDR1 and CDR2: SGHRS and YFSETQ. Between the trimmed V and J ends, which lost 6 bases and 5 bases, there was a span of 23 bases. CDR3 size: 16 residues. CDR3 coding DNA: TGCGCCAGCAACGAAGGTCCAGGGGGGCTAGGGGAGACCCAGTACTTC. This sequence encodes CASNEGPGGLGETQYF.

This clone was seen a handful of times. The chain links TRBV14 to TRBJ2-3, with 12 positions matching TRBD2. The length of the CDR3 is 15 residues. CDR1 and CDR2 (germline): SGHDN, FVKESK. Unmatched junction bases numbered 4, after V lost 3 bases and J lost 6 bases. The CDR3 DNA is TGTGCCAGCAGCCAGCTAGCGGGGGGGCCGGATACGCAGTATTTT. Protein sequence: CASSQLAGGPDTQYF.

This clone was counted between two and nine times. CDR3 region: CSGAPGPGEQYF. Written as DNA, the CDR3 is TGCAGCGGGGCGCCAGGGCCCGGCGAGCAGTACTTC. This chain links TRBV29-1 with TRBJ2-7; the D gene is possibly TRBD1 (5 bases). Deletions cut 7 bases from V and 6 bases from J, with 16 bases between. Germline CDR1 is SQVTM and CDR2 is ANQGSEA. The CDR3 has 12 amino acids.

V and J are TRBV6-5 and TRBJ1-2, with 10 bases aligning to TRBD1. This CDR3 contains 15 residues. With V trimmed by 6 bases and J by 5 bases, 9 bases remained unmatched. Germline V gene lookup returns CDR1 MNHEY and CDR2 SVGAGI. The CDR3 DNA reads as TGTGCCAGCAGGGCCAAACCGGGACAGGGGTATGGCTACACCTTC. It yields the protein CASRAKPGQGYGYTF.

The rearrangement uses TRBV5-8 and TRBJ1-2; D ambiguous. Trimming removed 0 bases from V and 4 bases from J, with 7 bases in between. The V gene's germline CDR1 is SGHTS and CDR2 YDEGEE. The CDR3 contains 13 residues. In nucleotides, the CDR3 is TGTGCCAGCAGCTTGGATGAGTTCTATGGCTACACCTTC. Its protein product is CASSLDEFYGYTF. The whole variable domain, remainder taken from reference TRBV5-8 and TRBJ1-2, is EAGVTQSPTHLIKTRGQQATLRCSPISGHTSVYWYQQALGLGLQFLLWYDEGEERNRGNFPPRFSGRQFPNYSSELNVNALELEDSALYLCASSLDEFYGYTFGSGTRLTVV.

This clone was counted only a few times. The rearrangement links TRBV2 to TRBJ1-2; the match to TRBD1 covers 9 bases. This CDR3 has 13 amino acids. Germline CDR1 and CDR2: SNHLY and FYNNEI. The J segment lost 8 bases and the V segment lost 5 bases, leaving 6 bases of the junction unmatched. The CDR3 coding sequence is TGTGCCAGCAGTCAACAGGGGGCCGGGGGCTACACCTTC. Protein sequence: CASSQQGAGGYTF. Supplemented by reference TRBV2 and TRBJ1-2, the full variable domain reads EPEVTQTPSHQVTQMGQEVILRCVPISNHLYFYWYRQILGQKVEFLVSFYNNEISEKSEIFDDQFSVERPDGSNFTLKIRSTKLEDSAMYFCASSQQGAGGYTFGSGTRLTVV.

V usage is TRBV2 and J usage is TRBJ1-2; TRBD1 matches 8 bases. The CDR3 extends over 15 amino acids. Trimming removed 1 base from V and 4 bases from J; junction bases left unmatched: 5. Germline-derived CDR1 and CDR2 are SNHLY and FYNNEI. The CDR3: CASSEDRGRPYGYTF. CDR3 in DNA: TGTGCCAGCAGTGAAGACAGGGGGAGGCCCTATGGCTACACCTTC.

This clone was observed a single time. In DNA form, the CDR3 reads TGCGCCAGCAGCTTGGTACAGGGGGATACTGAGCAGTTCTTC. It encodes CASSLVQGDTEQFF. The chain uses TRBV5-1 and TRBJ2-1; 8 bases match TRBD1. The CDR3 sequence is 14 residues long. Germline-derived CDR1 and CDR2 are SGHRS and YFSETQ. The V segment lost 0 bases and the J segment 9 bases; nucleotides outside the gene matches: 5.

This clone was seen more than once but under ten times. The chain links TRBV29-1 to TRBJ1-5; unclear D gene. V gave up 7 bases and J gave up 7 bases, with 17 bases separating them. Germline V CDR1 and CDR2: SQVTM, ANQGSEA. This CDR3 spans 13 amino acids. The CDR3 protein is CSAEFSAGQPQHF. The CDR3 region has the DNA TGCAGCGCCGAATTCTCGGCGGGCCAGCCCCAGCATTTT.

This clone appeared a few times. The chain employs TRBV5-4 and TRBJ1-1; no firm D call. The germline V and J ends were trimmed by 4 bases and 0 bases, with 10 bases remaining between them. CDR1 is SGHNT and CDR2 is YYREEE in the germline V gene (reference sequence). This CDR3 region has 14 residues. The CDR3 loop reads CASSRRPMNTEAFF. The CDR3 coding sequence is TGTGCCAGCAGCCGGAGGCCTATGAACACTGAAGCTTTCTTT.

The V call is TRBV27, the J call TRBJ2-3; D is unresolved. Trimming took off 2 bases at V and 4 bases at J, with 7 bases between the two ends. This CDR3 has 13 amino acids. From germline, CDR1 is MNHEY and CDR2 SMNVEV (reference sequence). Here the CDR3 DNA reads TGTGCCAGCAGTTTAAAAATCTCAGATACGCAGTATTTT. Its protein product is CASSLKISDTQYF.

This clone has a handful of counts. The chain couples TRBV9 to TRBJ2-6, with a possible D match to TRBD2 (6 bases). The CDR3 contains 18 residues. V was cut by 0 bases and J by 0 bases, with 13 bases left in between. Germline CDR1 reads SGDLS; CDR2 reads YYNGEE. DNA of the CDR3: TGTGCCAGCAGCGTAGCTCGGACTATTAGCTCTGGGGCCAACGTCCTGACTTTC. Translated, it gives CASSVARTISSGANVLTF.

This clone was found a few times. This chain joins TRBV27 and TRBJ1-3; TRBD1 agrees at 10 bases. Trimming removed 3 bases from V and 8 bases from J; junction bases left unmatched: 4. The CDR3 runs to 14 residues. CDR1 and CDR2 from the germline V gene are MNHEY and SMNVEV (reference sequence). The CDR3 DNA reads as TGTGCCAGCAGTTTCTCCGGACAGGGGGACACCATATATTTT. It specifies CASSFSGQGDTIYF.

The chain is built from TRBV7-2 and TRBJ1-1, with a possible D match to TRBD1 (6 bases). The CDR3 totals 16 residues. V was trimmed by 4 bases and J by 4 bases, leaving 19 bases between them. From germline, CDR1 is SGHTA and CDR2 FQGNSA. For the CDR3, the DNA is TGTGCCAGCAGCTCGGACGGGGGGGCGCGAGCCACTGAAGCTTTCTTT. Translation: CASSSDGGARATEAFF.

The V call is TRBV6-5, the J call TRBJ1-3; a weak D match, TRBD1 (5 bases). Between the trimmed V and J ends, which lost 0 bases and 1 base, there was a span of 7 bases. Germline values: CDR1 MNHEY, CDR2 SVGAGI. The CDR3 covers 15 residues. CDR3 bases: TGTGCCAGCAGTTACTCCCCAGGGTCTGGAAACACCATATATTTT. It codes for CASSYSPGSGNTIYF.

This clone was picked up a small number of times. CDR3 sequence (DNA): TGTGCCAGCAGGTGGGACAGGGAGGGCTATGGCTACACCTTC. It encodes CASRWDREGYGYTF. This sequence joins TRBV7-9 and TRBJ1-2; 9 bases are shared with TRBD1. With V trimmed by 6 bases and J by 4 bases, 6 bases remained unmatched. Germline assignment: CDR1 SEHNR and CDR2 FQNEAQ (reference sequence). This CDR3 has 14 residues.

The J gene is TRBJ2-7, the V gene TRBV11-2; unclear D gene. The length of the CDR3 is 15 residues. V lost 1 base to trimming and J lost 5 bases, with 15 bases between them. CDR1 SGHAT and CDR2 FQNNGV come from the germline V gene. CDR3 bases: TGTGCCAGCAGCTTAGTCTTTCGGAGAGCCGACGAGCAGTACTTC. Amino acid sequence: CASSLVFRRADEQYF.

This chain links TRBV18 with TRBJ1-6; D ambiguous. CDR3 length: 15 amino acids. Germline V gene sequence: CDR1 KGHSH, CDR2 LQKENI. The V end lost 6 bases, the J end lost 10 bases, and 19 bases lay between the germline ends. The DNA of the CDR3 is TGTGCCAGCTCCCCTGGCTCAGGCCCGGCCTCACCCCTCCACTTT. It translates to CASSPGSGPASPLHF.

This clone was seen a handful of times. The chain combines TRBV6-6 with TRBJ2-3, with D possibly TRBD2 on 7 matching bases. The V end was cut by 6 bases, the J end by 5 bases, with 18 bases between. This CDR3 is 15 amino acids long. The germline gives CDR1 MNHNY, CDR2 SVGAGI (reference sequence). The CDR3 is CASSSRGAGEDTQYF. The CDR3 coding sequence is TGTGCCAGCAGCTCCCGGGGGGCGGGGGAAGATACGCAGTATTTT.